This T cell receptor (beta chain) was sequenced for a study of T cell changes during pregnancy in multiple sclerosis. Produced via immunoSEQ multiplex PCR; TCRdb's table is partial and in-frame only. The table lists 35,000 to 40,000 clones, around nine tenths of them singletons. V was cut by 6 bases and J by 5 bases, with 16 bases left in between. Germline CDR1 and CDR2: MNHEY and SMNVEV (reference sequence). The CDR3 has 14 amino acids. This material consisted of CD8+ T cells from peripheral blood mononuclear cells, taken in the third trimester of pregnancy. This sequence joins TRBV27 and TRBJ1-1, with D maybe TRBD1 (5 bases). This clonotype was obtained from a female donor with multiple sclerosis, enrolled in a pregnancy study. CDR3 loop: CASRPYGTGTEAFF. The CDR3 nucleotides read TGTGCCAGCAGACCTTACGGGACTGGGACTGAAGCTTTCTTT.